This T cell receptor beta chain was identified in a study of shared clonotypes between healthy human individuals. Study context: Each donor's CD8 memory used one plate, CD8 naive two, each CD4 subset three.

Assay: immunoSEQ multiplex PCR; the TCRdb copy retains only in-frame clones and omits some. The top ten hold about 1.5% of the sample, which has 850,000 to 1,200,000 clones, around 76% seen once. Study-wide results and limits: Among the subsets, naive ones generally showed larger estimated richness than memory ones.

Germline V gene lookup returns CDR1 SGHTS and CDR2 YDEGEE. This CDR3 is 16 amino acids long. V shed 2 bases and J shed 0 bases, with 12 bases lying between them. Details on this clone: Its target is not known.

The specimen sequenced was memory CD4+ T cells sorted from blood. Subset given: CD45RA-negative fraction. The TCR was taken from a man younger than 35 in good health. The V call is TRBV5-8, the J call TRBJ1-3, with D possibly matching TRBD1 (6 bases). CDR3 nucleotides: TGTGCCAGCAGCTTTAACAGGGTCAGCTCTGGAAACACCATATATTTT. Translated: CASSFNRVSSGNTIYF.